This T cell receptor (beta chain) was identified in a study of shared clonotypes between healthy human individuals (dated by TCRdb to about 2020). Broadly, across the study: The cohort included three men and two women between 18 and 49 years of age. Leukapheresis yielded between about 0.9 and 8.9 billion PBMCs per donor. To increase sequencing depth and limit assay-specific biases, TCR repertoire library preparation and sequencing were carried out by different laboratories using diverse techniques. For each donor, three plates each were used for CD4 naive and CD4 memory, two plates were used for CD8 naive, and one plate was used for CD8 memory. Blood TCR repertoires of about five healthy adults were deeply sequenced to estimate repertoire size and the extent of clonotype sharing between individuals.

General conclusions and limits of the study: Pairwise subsampling indicated that sequencing depth was expected to affect the degree of clonotype sharing among donors. Higher generation probabilities were observed for clonotypes shared by all four sorted-subset donors than for non-shared clonotypes. When a handful of donors were compared, the shared fraction of clonotypes was roughly 5% for naive CD4, 3% to 4% for naive CD8, about 2.5% for memory CD4, and 0.4% for memory CD8. Naive subsets generally had larger estimated clonotype richness than memory subsets. Only blood was sampled, and tissue TCR repertoires likely differ from those in blood. Because the study included only a small number of donors, the genetic and exposure-history diversity represented was limited. Rarefaction of sorted-subset datasets indicated incomplete sequencing despite the large sequencing depth.

Donors were healthy HIV-negative adults with no recently reported acute infections or vaccinations. Every donor was a Caucasian adult living in Nashville, Tennessee, USA. Magnetic negative selection was used to enrich CD4+ T cells, after which naive cells were positively selected on CD45RA and the negative fraction became the memory subset. Blood was obtained by leukapheresis, after which PBMCs were separated by Ficoll-Histopaque density gradient centrifugation and cryopreserved in liquid nitrogen vapor phase. Analytical flow cytometry was used to check the purity and quantity of each magnetically sorted T cell population. Each sorted fraction had its genomic DNA isolated and then quantified by UV absorbance on a Nanodrop 2000c. In regard to this clone: Its recognized antigen is unknown. No per-base quality is available; no much larger clone lies one base away.

Using the deep immunoSEQ assay, multiplex PCR amplified TCR CDR3 regions from genomic DNA. Genomic DNA extracted from each cell subset was distributed evenly over all wells of several immunoSEQ 96-well plates, and each plate served as one replicate. Each replicate PCR for sorted subsets received around 200 ng genomic DNA, equal to about 30,000 T cell genomes. Purified libraries were quantified with a Qubit 3.0 fluorometer, sized on a Bioanalyzer 2100, and re-quantified with the KAPA Library Quantification kit. A separate single-read 150-cycle Illumina NextSeq 550 flow cell was used to sequence each immunoSEQ 96-well plate. As for the authors' bioinformatics: Because the immunoSEQ output included only junctional sequences and no quality scores, the filtering could not be the same as the filtering used for full-length reads. To assign V/J genes and CDR3, sequences were annotated against IMGT germline references using PyIR, a Python wrapper for IgBLAST v1.9. Reads were filtered out if the reads had weak V/J assignments (E-value above 1e-6), no CDR3, stop codons, out-of-frame junctions, or ambiguous translated residues. V3J clonotypes were defined as sequences sharing the same inferred V gene, J gene, and CDR3 amino acid sequence. The percentage overlap between two repertoires was calculated by dividing the number of shared unique clonotypes by the size of the smaller repertoire. Three approaches were used to assess repertoire richness: RTK rarefaction, the Chao1 estimator, and Recon v2.1 estimates of unobserved clonotypes. For all TCRbeta clonotypes obtained by the gDNA method from a few donors, generation probabilities were computed with OLGA. What TCRdb holds here is the immuneACCESS table cut down to in-frame rearrangements. Part of the clones is not present; checked against another copy, under half of the missing clones reflect an unresolved V gene, and the others are unexplained. V, J and clone size are those of that table, while D and trimming were read from the DNA. Within this sample are 2 million to 2.5 million clones, with 80% to 95% of them counted one time only. Of the sample, 0.37% falls within the top ten clones.

The receptor was isolated from a man between 18 and 35 years old in good health. Some clones in this sample may be carry-over from other donors' samples. The material sequenced was naive CD4+ T cells from PBMCs. This specimen's cell subset or site label, interpreted: CD45RA+ positively selected.

Read as DNA, the sequence is TGCGCCAGCAAATTAGCGGGAGGGGTCAATGAGCAGTTCTTC. This yields the protein CASKLAGGVNEQFF. The V and J genes are TRBV5-1 and TRBJ2-1, with 11 bases aligning to TRBD2. Compared with germline, V lacks 6 bases and J lacks 6 bases; bases without a gene match: 5. Via the germline V gene, CDR1 is SGHRS and CDR2 YFSETQ. There are 14 amino acids in the CDR3, from cysteine to phenylalanine inclusive. The only DNA kept is the CDR3, 42 bases in frame from the first base.